This TCR beta chain derives from a study of T cell changes during pregnancy in multiple sclerosis. Germline loops: CDR1 MGHDK, CDR2 SYGVNS. Trimming took off 4 bases at V and 0 bases at J, with 14 bases between the two ends. The CDR3 loop spans 16 amino acids. Sequencing was performed with immunoSEQ multiplex PCR; in TCRdb, only in-frame clones are kept and a portion is missing. Among approximately 40,000 clones listed, 75% to 95% were seen once. This TCR was recovered from a female donor with multiple sclerosis, enrolled in a pregnancy study. The chain uses TRBV25-1 and TRBJ2-3; TRBD1 might be the D (6 bases). Sequenced material: CD4+ T cells from peripheral blood mononuclear cells, taken before pregnancy. The CDR3 DNA reads as TGTGCCAGCAGTGGGACAGAACATGCTAGCACAGATACGCAGTATTTT. This codes for CASSGTEHASTDTQYF. The full variable domain, rest sourced from reference TRBV25-1 and TRBJ2-3, is EADIYQTPRYLVIGTGKKITLECSQTMGHDKMYWYQQDPGMELHLIHYSYGVNSTEKGDLSSESTVSRIRTEHFPLTLESARPSHTSQYLCASSGTEHASTDTQYFGPGTRLTVL.